This TCR beta chain was captured in a study of vaccination effects on CD4 cells after COVID-19. Study summary: Expansion of antigen-specific CD4+ T cells with viral peptide pools was carried out by the ViraFEST assay before sequencing.

Worth noting for this clone: The target antigen is unknown.

The study, taken as a whole, reports: Convalescent patients were scarce, and early post-infection timepoints were absent.

V was clipped by 0 bases and J by 4 bases, with 16 bases between them. The CDR3 covers 17 residues. Germline V CDR1 and CDR2: LNHNV, YYDKDF (reference sequence). Around day 10 of culture, CD4+ T cells were separated out. All study participants received two doses of BNT162b2 or mRNA-1273 vaccine. This table comes from immunoSEQ multiplex PCR, and its TCRdb copy is limited to in-frame clones, with some not included. The table shows 65,000 to 90,000 clones, with roughly 75% occurring only once. This sequence joins TRBV15 and TRBJ2-1; a weak D match, TRBD2 (5 bases). The sample was CD4+ T cells from PBMCs cultured without peptide, taken after COVID-19 vaccination. The sequence was collected from a human donor who received a COVID-19 vaccine. CDR3 sequence reads: CATSRDRRSGIYNEQFF. The CDR3 DNA sequence: TGTGCCACCAGCAGAGATCGACGCTCGGGGATTTACAATGAGCAGTTCTTC.